The 12 T cell receptor beta chains listed next were all sequenced from one sample in a study of response to subunit inactivated influenza vaccine. One entry per CDR3 protein, called by TCRdb with MiXCR from the RT-PCR reads. Among about 540,000 distinct CDR3 sequences listed, roughly 25% were seen once. This sample was also put to use in a study of T cells expressing NK-cell markers. As reported in that work: Researchers built TCR beta cDNA using 5'RACE template switching with UMIs.

The sample here was CD4+ T cells sorted from PBMCs, taken roughly 12 days after vaccination. The receptors were gathered from a man aged 45 to 65 who received an inactivated influenza vaccine.

The chain links TRBV27 to TRBJ1-2, with TRBD1 matching over 7 bases. J was trimmed by 6 bases and V by 0 bases; bases with no gene match: 4. The CDR3 spans 14 residues. Germline lookup yields CDR1 MNHEY and CDR2 SMNVEV (reference sequence). CDR3 sequence reads: CASSLSLGGDGYTF. CDR3 DNA sequence: TGTGCCAGCAGTTTATCTTTAGGGGGCGATGGCTACACCTTC.

This chain links TRBV7-2 with TRBJ2-3, with D perhaps TRBD2 (6 bases). The CDR3 totals 13 residues. In germline, CDR1 is SGHTA, CDR2 FQGNSA. Trimming shortened V by 7 bases and J by 5 bases, and 13 bases separated the two germline ends. The CDR3 loop reads CASTPGGKDTQYF. The CDR3 DNA is TGTGCCAGCACCCCAGGCGGGAAAGATACGCAGTATTTT.

This clonotype was detected a few times. This chain links TRBV28 with TRBJ2-5; D call uncertain. The CDR3 totals 14 residues. CDR1 is MDHEN and CDR2 is SYDVKM in the germline V gene. V gave up 3 bases and J gave up 4 bases, with 12 bases separating them. Written as DNA, the CDR3 is TGTGCCAGCAGTTTTTACGGCAGGCGAGAGACCCAGTACTTC. This gives the protein CASSFYGRRETQYF.

The rearrangement links TRBV5-1 to TRBJ2-5, with D uncertain. The ends were cut back, 0 bases at V and 3 bases at J, with 6 bases in the middle. This CDR3 is built from 13 residues. Looked up from germline, CDR1 is SGHRS and CDR2 is YFSETQ. This CDR3 is CASSLVLKETQYF. CDR3 in DNA: TGCGCCAGCAGCTTGGTTCTCAAAGAGACCCAGTACTTC.

This clonotype was counted a few times. The rearrangement uses TRBV5-1 and TRBJ2-7; 7 bases match TRBD1. CDR1 and CDR2 (germline): SGHRS, YFSETQ. Trimming at V came to 4 bases and at J to 2 bases, leaving 9 bases not matched to a gene. The CDR3 contains 15 residues. The DNA of the CDR3 is TGCGCCAGCAGCCCAGGGGCAGGGGGTGCCTACGAGCAGTACTTC. Encoded protein: CASSPGAGGAYEQYF. The full variable domain, with the rest looked up from reference TRBV5-1 and TRBJ2-7, is KAGVTQTPRYLIKTRGQQVTLSCSPISGHRSVSWYQQTPGQGLQFLFEYFSETQRNKGNFPGRFSGRQFSNSRSEMNVSTLELGDSALYLCASSPGAGGAYEQYFGPGTRLTVT.

This clonotype was seen many times. This chain links TRBV4-3 with TRBJ1-2; maybe TRBD1 (5 bases). Germline CDR1 is LGHNA and CDR2 is YSLEER. CDR3 length: 14 amino acids. V was cut by 0 bases and J by 4 bases, with 9 bases left in between. CDR3 in amino acids: CASSQDAGPYGYTF. The CDR3 DNA reads TGCGCCAGCAGCCAAGACGCAGGGCCCTATGGCTACACCTTC.

The chain's CDR3 is CSAKTGVSNYGYTF. CDR3 coding DNA: TGCAGCGCCAAAACAGGGGTTTCTAACTATGGCTACACCTTC. V and J are TRBV29-1 and TRBJ1-2; 7 nucleotides align to TRBD1. This CDR3 has 14 amino acids. V shed 7 bases and J 0 bases; nucleotides not matched to a gene: 8. Germline CDR1 and CDR2: SQVTM and ANQGSEA.

This clonotype was picked up a small number of times. J is TRBJ2-5 and V is TRBV10-3, with D perhaps matching TRBD1 (5 bases). Per the germline V gene, CDR1 is ENHRY and CDR2 is SYGVKD. The V end lost 3 bases, the J end lost 4 bases, and 6 bases lay between the germline ends. This CDR3 region has 12 residues. The CDR3 loop reads CAISDRAETQYF. As DNA, the CDR3 is TGTGCCATCAGTGACAGGGCAGAGACCCAGTACTTC.

This sequence joins TRBV4-1 and TRBJ1-4, with no clear D. Per germline, CDR1 MGHRA and CDR2 YSYEKL. The CDR3 runs to 13 residues. The V gene lost 3 bases and the J gene lost 10 bases, with 12 bases spanning the gap. Here the CDR3 reads CASSQIDGVKLFF. In DNA form, the CDR3 reads TGCGCCAGCAGCCAGATCGACGGAGTAAAACTGTTTTTT.

There are a few counts of this clonotype. The chain carries TRBV7-2 and TRBJ1-2, with D possibly being TRBD1 (5 bases). Trimming pared 4 bases from V and 13 bases from J, leaving 19 bases between. The CDR3 sequence is 13 residues long. Germline-derived CDR1 and CDR2 are SGHTA and FQGNSA. The CDR3 nucleotides read TGTGCCAGCAGCTCGCGGGGAGGGGCCAAGTGCACCTTC. It specifies CASSSRGGAKCTF.

The chain employs TRBV12-3 or TRBV12-4 and TRBJ1-4; D call uncertain. Trimming cost V 5 bases and J 13 bases, with 14 bases left between them. The CDR3 extends over 12 amino acids. CDR3 nucleotides: TGTGCCAGCAGTCCTCTGGACGGATTACTGTTTTTT. Encoded protein: CASSPLDGLLFF.

The chain uses TRBV6-2 or TRBV6-3 and TRBJ2-5; D might be TRBD1 (5 bases). Trimming took off 6 bases at V and 5 bases at J, with 10 bases between the two ends. The germline CDR1 and CDR2 sequences are MNHEY and SVGEGT. The CDR3 spans 12 residues. CDR3 DNA sequence: TGTGCCAGCAGACCGGACATCGAGACCCAGTACTTC. This translates into CASRPDIETQYF.